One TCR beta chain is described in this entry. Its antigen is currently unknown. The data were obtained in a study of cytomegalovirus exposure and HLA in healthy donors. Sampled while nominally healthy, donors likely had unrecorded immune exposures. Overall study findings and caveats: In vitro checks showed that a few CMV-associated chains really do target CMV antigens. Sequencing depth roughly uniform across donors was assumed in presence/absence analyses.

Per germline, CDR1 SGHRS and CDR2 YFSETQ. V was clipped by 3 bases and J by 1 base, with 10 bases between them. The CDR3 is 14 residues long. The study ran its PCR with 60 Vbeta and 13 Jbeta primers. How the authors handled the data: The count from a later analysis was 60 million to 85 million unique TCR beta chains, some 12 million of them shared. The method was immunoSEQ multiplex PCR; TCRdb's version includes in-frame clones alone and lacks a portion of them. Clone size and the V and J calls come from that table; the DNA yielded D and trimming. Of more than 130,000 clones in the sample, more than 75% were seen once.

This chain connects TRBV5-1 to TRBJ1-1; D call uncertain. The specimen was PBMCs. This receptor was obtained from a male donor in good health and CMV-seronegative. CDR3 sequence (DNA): TGCGCCAGCAGCTCCGGACTCTGGAACACTGAAGCTTTCTTT. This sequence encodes CASSSGLWNTEAFF.